This T cell receptor (beta chain) came from a study of blood T cell repertoires in COVID-19. The assay was immunoSEQ multiplex PCR, and TCRdb's table has in-frame clones only and misses some. The table shows about 160,000 clones, with approximately 84% occurring only once. V gave up 2 bases and J gave up 1 base; unmatched junction bases: 3. The CDR3 contains 15 residues. Germline loops: CDR1 SGHDT, CDR2 YYEEEE. The material sequenced was peripheral blood. The sequence was obtained from a woman of 80 years or more with acute or convalescent COVID-19. The V and J genes are TRBV5-6 and TRBJ2-3; 8 bases line up with TRBD2. CDR3 DNA sequence: TGTGCCAGCAGCTTTCGAGCGGGAGGCACAGATACGCAGTATTTT. Amino acid sequence: CASSFRAGGTDTQYF.